Presented here are 11 T cell receptor beta chains from one specimen sequenced in a study of tumor-infiltrating lymphocytes in primary liver carcinoma. With a constant-region primer, TCR beta cDNA was made from approximately 500 ng of total RNA. Three-round nested multiplex PCR performed with slightly modified ARM-PCR produced the TCR beta libraries. With TRBV1-TRBV30 forward primers and a C-beta reverse primer, the first two PCR rounds were run for roughly 10 cycles each. From the multiplex PCR reads, TCRdb called clonotypes with MiXCR, one entry per CDR3 protein. Found here are fewer than 75,000 distinct CDR3 sequences, about 71% of them singletons; the top ten hold about 40%. Both RNA and DNA were isolated together from about 21-30 mg of bulk tissue that had not been sorted. Input material: liver tumor tissue from sampling region 4. Stated subset: tumor region T4, right-lateral pole. Receptor source: a man aged 35 to 55 with primary liver carcinoma and hepatitis B virus infection.

The V and J genes are TRBV7-8 and TRBJ1-2; D gene ambiguous. Germline assignment: CDR1 SGHVS and CDR2 FQNEAQ. Deletions cut 2 bases from V and 7 bases from J, with 17 bases between. CDR3 size: 15 residues. The CDR3 loop is CASSLSPPLAFGYTF. CDR3 bases: TGTGCCAGCAGCTTAAGCCCCCCATTGGCCTTTGGCTACACCTTC.

For this clonotype: A much larger clone differs from this one at a single base, so this may be a read error. The rearrangement links TRBV29-1 to TRBJ2-7; 15 bases are shared with TRBD2. The CDR3 sequence is 14 residues long. Germline assignment: CDR1 SQVTM and CDR2 ANQGSEA. The CDR3 coding sequence is TGCAACGTCGGGACTAGCGGGAGGTCTGGGGAGCAGTACTTC. It yields the protein CNVGTSGRSGEQYF.

The chain links TRBV29-1 to TRBJ2-3; D is unclear. The CDR3 has 10 amino acids. Germline CDR1 SQVTM, CDR2 ANQGSEA. Trimming took 4 bases from V and 7 from J, leaving 6 bases between them. Written as DNA, the CDR3 is TGCAGCGTTGTTCAGCATACGCAGTATTTT. Its translation: CSVVQHTQYF.

For this clonotype: This may be a read error: a much more frequent sequence differs by one nucleotide. V usage is TRBV11-1 and J usage is TRBJ2-1; 7 bases line up with TRBD2. Per germline, CDR1 SGHAT and CDR2 FQDESV (reference sequence). Trimming removed 5 bases from V and 5 bases from J; junction bases left unmatched: 15. The CDR3 spans 17 residues. The CDR3 DNA reads TGTGCCAGCAGCCTGGGACTAATGGGAGAAGTTGACAATGAGCAGTTCTTC. It translates to CASSLGLMGEVDNEQFF. The entire variable domain, with the rest obtained from reference TRBV11-1 and TRBJ2-1, is as follows: EAEVAQSPRYKITEKSQAVAFWCDPISGHATLYWYRQILGQGPELLVQFQDESVVDDSQLPKDRFSAERLKGVDSTLKIQPAELGDSAMYLCASSLGLMGEVDNEQFFGPGTRLTVL.

The chain employs TRBV12-3 or TRBV12-4 and TRBJ1-5, with D tentatively TRBD1 (5 bases). V lost 5 bases to trimming and J lost 7 bases, with 12 bases between them. The CDR3 length is 13 residues. DNA for the CDR3: TGTGCCAGCAGTGTGGACGGGGGACAGCCCCAGCATTTT. Translation gives CASSVDGGQPQHF.

For this clonotype: This may be a read error: a much more frequent sequence differs by one nucleotide. This rearrangement joins TRBV5-4 to TRBJ2-5; 7 bases fit TRBD1. The germline V gene encodes CDR1 SGHNT and CDR2 YYREEE (reference sequence). The CDR3 has 16 residues. The junction had 11 bases not matched to a gene; V was cut back by 4 bases and J by 2 bases. The CDR3 DNA is TGTGCCAGCAGCGTGGGGCGTCAGGGGGTTCAAGAGACCCAGTACTTC. Translation: CASSVGRQGVQETQYF. The full variable domain, completed using reference TRBV5-4 and TRBJ2-5, is ETGVTQSPTHLIKTRGQQVTLRCSSQSGHNTVSWYQQALGQGPQFIFQYYREEENGRGNFPPRFSGLQFPNYSSELNVNALELDDSALYLCASSVGRQGVQETQYFGPGTRLLVL.

The sample holds a few counts of this clonotype. The junction and the germline gene differ at one end; a read error may be behind it. V is TRBV5-1 and J is TRBJ2-3, with 8 bases identical to TRBD1. Germline CDR1 reads SGHRS; CDR2 reads YFSETQ. CDR3 size: 20 residues. CDR3 DNA sequence: TGCGCCAGCAGACTTTCAGGGGGCGGCCCTGCACTGCCTAGCACAGGTACGCAGTATTTC. It yields the protein CASRLSGGGPALPSTGTQYF.

Details on this clonotype: A junction boundary mismatches the germline segment, possibly from a read error. The rearrangement links TRBV11-2 to TRBJ2-2; D may be TRBD1 or TRBD2 (7 bases each). The CDR3 totals 16 residues. Germline-derived CDR1 and CDR2 are SGHAT and FQNNGV. This CDR3 reads CASSLQPSGITGELVF. CDR3 nucleotides: TGTGCCAGCAGCTTACAGCCCAGCGGGATCACAGGGGAGCTGGTTTTT.

Points on this clonotype: A read error may be the cause here, since a much bigger clone is one base away. This chain joins TRBV29-1 and TRBJ2-1, with 7 bases lining up with TRBD2. The germline V gene has CDR1 SQVTM and CDR2 ANQGSEA. V trimming: 4 bases; J trimming: 8 bases; junction bases outside the gene matches: 8. The CDR3 runs to 13 residues. CDR3 in amino acids: CSVAIAGADEQFF. The CDR3 coding sequence is TGCAGCGTTGCCATCGCGGGAGCGGATGAGCAGTTCTTC.

Comments on this clonotype: This could be a read error, since a much larger clone is one nucleotide away. The chain is built from TRBV28 and TRBJ1-6; no reliable D call. Germline V lookup: CDR1 MDHEN, CDR2 SYDVKM. V dropped 5 bases and J dropped 10 bases, with 9 bases sitting between them. The CDR3 totals 12 residues. The CDR3 nucleotides are TGTGCCAGCAGTCTCATCCGCTCACCCCTCCACTTT. It specifies CASSLIRSPLHF.

About this clonotype: Since a much larger clone is just one base distant, this may be a read error. J is TRBJ2-7 and V is TRBV12-3 or TRBV12-4; 7 positions agree with TRBD1. The CDR3 consists of 12 residues. The CDR3 DNA follows: TGTGTCAGCAGTTCGGACAGGTACGAGCAGTACTTC. The encoded protein is CVSSSDRYEQYF.